The clone carrying this T cell receptor (beta chain) came up a few times. Its antigen is currently unknown. This entry is derived from a study of response to subunit inactivated influenza vaccine. Study-level results: Seasonal influenza vaccination, on each occasion, was suggested by the authors to recruit few new T cells.

TCRdb re-called the RT-PCR reads through MiXCR, storing one row per CDR3 protein. Altogether more than 400,000 distinct CDR3 sequences are present, around 9.9% being singletons, with the ten largest covering around 12%. Germline V gives CDR1 SNHLY, CDR2 FYNNEI. CDR3 length: 11 residues. V was trimmed by 11 bases and J by 8 bases, leaving 15 bases between them. V is TRBV2 and J is TRBJ1-2; D remains unclear. This specimen was PBMCs from blood, taken about 40 days after vaccination. The TCR originated in a man in his forties or fifties who received an inactivated influenza vaccine. The CDR3: CAAGRSVGYTF. CDR3 bases: TGTGCCGCGGGAAGGAGTGTCGGCTACACCTTC.